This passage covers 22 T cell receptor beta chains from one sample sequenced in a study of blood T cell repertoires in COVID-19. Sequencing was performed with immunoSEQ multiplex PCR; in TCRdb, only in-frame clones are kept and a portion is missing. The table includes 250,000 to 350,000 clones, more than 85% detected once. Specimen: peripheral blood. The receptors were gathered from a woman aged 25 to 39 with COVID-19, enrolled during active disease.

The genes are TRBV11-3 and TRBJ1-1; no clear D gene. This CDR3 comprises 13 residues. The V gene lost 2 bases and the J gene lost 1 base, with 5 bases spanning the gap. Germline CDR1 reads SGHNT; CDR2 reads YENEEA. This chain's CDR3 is CASSLFRNTEAFF. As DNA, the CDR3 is TGTGCCAGCAGCTTATTCAGGAACACTGAAGCTTTCTTT.

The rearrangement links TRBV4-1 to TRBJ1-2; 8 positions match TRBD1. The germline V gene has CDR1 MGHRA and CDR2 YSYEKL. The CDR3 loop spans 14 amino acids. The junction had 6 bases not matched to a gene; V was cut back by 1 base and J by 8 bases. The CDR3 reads CASSQVPGGDGYTF. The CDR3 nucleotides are TGCGCCAGCAGCCAAGTCCCAGGGGGCGACGGCTACACCTTC.

In DNA, the CDR3 is TGCGCCAGCAGCTGGGACAGATCCTACGAGCAGTACTTC. As protein: CASSWDRSYEQYF. The rearrangement links TRBV5-1 to TRBJ2-7; 7 bases match TRBD1. Germline CDR1 is SGHRS and CDR2 is YFSETQ. Trimming removed 3 bases from V and 1 base from J; junction bases left unmatched: 1. The CDR3 length is 13 residues. The variable domain in full, with the rest retrieved from reference TRBV5-1 and TRBJ2-7, is KAGVTQTPRYLIKTRGQQVTLSCSPISGHRSVSWYQQTPGQGLQFLFEYFSETQRNKGNFPGRFSGRQFSNSRSEMNVSTLELGDSALYLCASSWDRSYEQYFGPGTRLTVT.

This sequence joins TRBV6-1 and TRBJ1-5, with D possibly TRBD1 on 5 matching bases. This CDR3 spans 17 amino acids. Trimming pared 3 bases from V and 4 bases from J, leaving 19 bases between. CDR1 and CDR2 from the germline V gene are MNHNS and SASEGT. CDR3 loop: CASSENIIGGENQPQHF. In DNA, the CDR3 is TGTGCCAGCAGTGAGAATATTATCGGGGGGGAGAATCAGCCCCAGCATTTT.

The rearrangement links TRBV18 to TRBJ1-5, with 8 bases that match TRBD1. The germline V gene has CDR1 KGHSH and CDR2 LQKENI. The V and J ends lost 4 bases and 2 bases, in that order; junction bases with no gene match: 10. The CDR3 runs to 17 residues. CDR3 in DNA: TGTGCCAGCTCACTACAGACAGGGGACATGGGCAATCAGCCCCAGCATTTT. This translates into CASSLQTGDMGNQPQHF.

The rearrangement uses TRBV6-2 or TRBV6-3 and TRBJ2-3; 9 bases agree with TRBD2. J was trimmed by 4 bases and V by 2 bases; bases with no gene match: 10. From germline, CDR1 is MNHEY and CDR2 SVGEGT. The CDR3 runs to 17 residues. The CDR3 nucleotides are TGTGCCAGCAGTTACGTACTAGCGGGCAGAGCCCCAGATACGCAGTATTTT. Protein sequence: CASSYVLAGRAPDTQYF.

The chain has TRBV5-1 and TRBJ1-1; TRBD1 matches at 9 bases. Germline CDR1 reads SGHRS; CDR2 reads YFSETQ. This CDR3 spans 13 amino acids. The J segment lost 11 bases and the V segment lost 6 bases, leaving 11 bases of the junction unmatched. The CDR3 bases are TGCGCCAGCATCGCAACAGGGGGCCGATGGGCTTTCTTT. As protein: CASIATGGRWAFF.

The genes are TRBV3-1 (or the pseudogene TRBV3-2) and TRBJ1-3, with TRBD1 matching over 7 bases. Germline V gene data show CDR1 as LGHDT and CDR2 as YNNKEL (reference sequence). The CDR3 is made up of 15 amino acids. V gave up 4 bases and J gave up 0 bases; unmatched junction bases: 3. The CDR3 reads CASSRRDSSGNTIYF. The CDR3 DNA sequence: TGTGCCAGCAGCCGCCGGGACAGCTCTGGAAACACCATATATTTT.

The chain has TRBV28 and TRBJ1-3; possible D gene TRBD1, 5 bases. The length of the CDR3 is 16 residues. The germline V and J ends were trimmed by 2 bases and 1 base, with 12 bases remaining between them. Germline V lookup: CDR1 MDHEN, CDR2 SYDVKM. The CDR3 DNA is TGTGCCAGCAGTTTAGCGGCTAGGGGTTCTGGAAACACCATATATTTT. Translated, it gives CASSLAARGSGNTIYF.

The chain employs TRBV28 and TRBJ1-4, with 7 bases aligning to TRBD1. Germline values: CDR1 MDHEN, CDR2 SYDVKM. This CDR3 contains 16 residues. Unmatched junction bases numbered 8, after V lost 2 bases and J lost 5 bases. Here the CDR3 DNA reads TGTGCCAGCAGTTTACTACAGAACAGGGGAAATGAAAAACTGTTTTTT. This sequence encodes CASSLLQNRGNEKLFF.

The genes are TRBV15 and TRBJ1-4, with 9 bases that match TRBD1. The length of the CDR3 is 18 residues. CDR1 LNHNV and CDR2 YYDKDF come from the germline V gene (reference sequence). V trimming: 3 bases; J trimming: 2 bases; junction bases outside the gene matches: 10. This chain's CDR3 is CATSSPGTGSMTNEKLFF. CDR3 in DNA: TGTGCCACCAGCAGCCCCGGGACAGGGAGTATGACTAATGAAAAACTGTTTTTT.

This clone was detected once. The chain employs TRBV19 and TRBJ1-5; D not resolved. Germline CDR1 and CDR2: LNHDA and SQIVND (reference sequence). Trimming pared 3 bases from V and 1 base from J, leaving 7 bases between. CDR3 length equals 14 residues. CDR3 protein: CASSMVESNQPQHF. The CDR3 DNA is TGTGCCAGTAGTATGGTGGAGAGCAATCAGCCCCAGCATTTT.

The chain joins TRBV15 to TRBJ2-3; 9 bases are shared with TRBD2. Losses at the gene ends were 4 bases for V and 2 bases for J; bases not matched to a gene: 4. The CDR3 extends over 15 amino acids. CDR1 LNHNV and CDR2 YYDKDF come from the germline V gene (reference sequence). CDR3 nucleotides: TGTGCCACCAGCAACAGCGGGGGGTTCACAGATACGCAGTATTTT. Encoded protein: CATSNSGGFTDTQYF.

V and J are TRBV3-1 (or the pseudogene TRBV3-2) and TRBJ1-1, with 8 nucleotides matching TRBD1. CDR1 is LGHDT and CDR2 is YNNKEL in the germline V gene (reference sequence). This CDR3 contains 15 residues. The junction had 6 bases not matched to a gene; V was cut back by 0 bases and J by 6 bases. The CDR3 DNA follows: TGTGCCAGCAGCCAAGATAGGCGCAGGGGGCCTGAAGCTTTCTTT. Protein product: CASSQDRRRGPEAFF.

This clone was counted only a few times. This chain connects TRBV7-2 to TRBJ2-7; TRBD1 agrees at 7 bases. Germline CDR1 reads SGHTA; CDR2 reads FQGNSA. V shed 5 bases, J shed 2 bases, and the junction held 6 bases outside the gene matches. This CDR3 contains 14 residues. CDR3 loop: CASSTRQGPYEQYF. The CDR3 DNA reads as TGTGCCAGCAGCACCAGACAGGGTCCCTACGAGCAGTACTTC.

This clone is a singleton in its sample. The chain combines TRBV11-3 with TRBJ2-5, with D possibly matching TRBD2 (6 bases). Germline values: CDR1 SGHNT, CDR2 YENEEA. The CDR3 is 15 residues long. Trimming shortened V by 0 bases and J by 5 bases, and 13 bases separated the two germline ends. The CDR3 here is CASSLEGKEGETQYF. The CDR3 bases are TGTGCCAGCAGCTTAGAAGGGAAGGAGGGTGAGACCCAGTACTTC.

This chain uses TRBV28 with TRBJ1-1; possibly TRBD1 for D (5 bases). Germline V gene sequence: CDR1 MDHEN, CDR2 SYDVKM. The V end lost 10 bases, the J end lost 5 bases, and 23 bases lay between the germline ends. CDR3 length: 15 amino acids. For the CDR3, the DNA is TGTGCCACACGATTACCTCTCGGGGGGGAGACTGAAGCTTTCTTT. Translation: CATRLPLGGETEAFF.

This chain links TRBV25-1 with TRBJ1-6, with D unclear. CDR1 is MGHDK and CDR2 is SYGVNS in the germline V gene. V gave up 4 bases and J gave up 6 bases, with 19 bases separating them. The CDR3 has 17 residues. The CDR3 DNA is TGTGCCAGCAGTGCCAGTCGAGGCCCTTTGGGTAATTCACCCCTCCACTTT. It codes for CASSASRGPLGNSPLHF.

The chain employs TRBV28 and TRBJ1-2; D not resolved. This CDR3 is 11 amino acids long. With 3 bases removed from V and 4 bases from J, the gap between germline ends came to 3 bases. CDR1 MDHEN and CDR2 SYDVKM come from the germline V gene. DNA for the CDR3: TGTGCCAGCAGTTTCCTCTATGGCTACACCTTC. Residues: CASSFLYGYTF.

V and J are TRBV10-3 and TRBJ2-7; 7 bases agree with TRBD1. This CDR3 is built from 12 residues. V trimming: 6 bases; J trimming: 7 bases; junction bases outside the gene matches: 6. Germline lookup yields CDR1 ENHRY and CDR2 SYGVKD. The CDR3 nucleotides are TGTGCCATCAGCCTGGACAGGACAGAGCAGTACTTC. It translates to CAISLDRTEQYF.

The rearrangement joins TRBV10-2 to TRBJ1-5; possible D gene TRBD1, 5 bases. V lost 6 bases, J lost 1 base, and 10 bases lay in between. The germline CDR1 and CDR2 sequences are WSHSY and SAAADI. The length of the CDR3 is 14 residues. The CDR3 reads CASSLEGSNQPQHF. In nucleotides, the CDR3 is TGCGCCAGCAGCTTGGAGGGGAGCAATCAGCCCCAGCATTTT.

The CDR3 spells CASSRTANTGELFF. Written as DNA, the CDR3 is TGCGCCAGCAGTAGGACAGCGAACACCGGGGAGCTGTTTTTT. The chain joins TRBV10-1 to TRBJ2-2, with D maybe TRBD1 (6 bases). Between the trimmed V and J ends, which lost 5 bases and 0 bases, there was a span of 7 bases. Germline V lookup: CDR1 WNHNN, CDR2 SYGVQD (reference sequence). There are 14 residues in the CDR3.